This T cell receptor (beta chain) is from a study of blood T cells in healthy people across ages. V lost 7 bases, J lost 0 bases, and 10 bases lay in between. The CDR3 runs to 15 residues. A J-beta primer mix and a sample-barcoded 5' primer were used in a second PCR of roughly 6 to 11 cycles. TCRdb re-analysed the 5' RACE reads in MiXCR, keeping a single row per CDR3 protein. This sample carries over 600,000 distinct CDR3 sequences, 35% to 60% of them seen once, and the ten largest clones take around a sixth. Findings of the study overall: For the donors, CMV status was unknown and possibly confounded expanded clonotype changes. With age, beta diversity per million T cells declined roughly linearly, significantly by approximately 41.

This clonotype has only a few counts. What it recognizes is unknown. Total RNA amounts of at least 6 micrograms were extracted per sample. Material: blood. The J gene is TRBJ2-6, the V gene TRBV12-3 or TRBV12-4, with no clear D. The receptor's source is an elderly man in good health. CDR3 nucleotide sequence: TGTGCCAGCAACCAATTCACCTCTGGGGCCAACGTCCTGACTTTC. This translates into CASNQFTSGANVLTF.